These T cell receptor beta chains were read from a single sample in a study of blood T cell repertoires in COVID-19. Libraries were prepared by immunoSEQ multiplex PCR; TCRdb keeps only in-frame clonotypes and omits some of them. The table lists about 180,000 clones, 70% to 90% of them singletons. The sequencing input was peripheral blood. The receptor set was obtained from a human donor with active or convalescent COVID-19. The donor label of this sample is uncertain. Each CDR3 is given with its conserved first and last residue. D genes are given only for firm matches. Size is omitted from some rows. Given values are once, few, many or a class for expanded clones.

len	j_gene	d_gene	v_gene	abundance	CDR3nt	CDR3aa
12	TRBJ2-5	NA	TRBV18	NA	TGTGCCAGCTCACCACAGAGGGAGACCCAGTACTTC	CASSPQRETQYF
19	TRBJ2-5	TRBD1	TRBV30	NA	TGTGCCTGGAAGGCTCGGGACAGGGGGCTGGGATGGAAAAAAGAGACCCAGTACTTC	CAWKARDRGLGWKKETQYF
17	TRBJ2-3	TRBD2	TRBV5-4	once	TGTGCCAGCAACGGACTAGCGGGAGTCATCGGCACAGATACGCAGTATTTT	CASNGLAGVIGTDTQYF
15	TRBJ2-2	NA	TRBV6-5	NA	TGTGCCAGCAGTTACCTGCAGGGCAAGGCCGGGGAGCTGTTTTTT	CASSYLQGKAGELFF
16	TRBJ2-1	TRBD1	TRBV27	NA	TGTGCCAGCAGTTTAATTCTTGGACAGGGAGTCGGTGAGCAGTTCTTC	CASSLILGQGVGEQFF
15	TRBJ2-7	TRBD2	TRBV10-2	NA	TGCGCCAGCAGTCCATCCATAGCGGGAGTGGGGGAGCAGTACTTC	CASSPSIAGVGEQYF
17	TRBJ2-1	TRBD2	TRBV5-5	NA	TGTGCCAGCAGCTCCCGTATGACTAGCGGGAGGGATGGAGAGCAGTTCTTC	CASSSRMTSGRDGEQFF
15	TRBJ2-7	TRBD1	TRBV18	NA	TGTGCCAGCTCACCCCAACAGGGGTCCCCCTACGAGCAGTACTTC	CASSPQQGSPYEQYF
14	TRBJ2-3	NA	TRBV9	NA	TGTGCCAGCAGCGTCAGCGCGGGCACAGATACGCAGTATTTT	CASSVSAGTDTQYF
15	TRBJ2-2	NA	TRBV12-5	NA	TGTGCTAGTGGGCCATGGGCGGGGAACACCGGGGAGCTGTTTTTT	CASGPWAGNTGELFF
14	TRBJ2-5	TRBD1	TRBV5-4	once	TGTGCCAGCAGGGGGACAGGGGGCGTAGAGACCCAGTACTTC	CASRGTGGVETQYF
15	TRBJ2-3	NA	TRBV6-5	NA	TGTGCCACCTGCCCGATTGATACTAGCACAGATACGCAGTATTTT	CATCPIDTSTDTQYF
16	TRBJ2-5	TRBD2	TRBV7-2	NA	TGTGCCAGCAGCTTAGACCCCAGCGGGGGCCAAGAGACCCAGTACTTC	CASSLDPSGGQETQYF
14	TRBJ1-6	NA	TRBV7-8	NA	TGTGCCAGCAGCGCCCGGGGATCAACTTCACCCCTCCACTTT	CASSARGSTSPLHF
14	TRBJ1-2	NA	TRBV6-5	once	TGTGCCAGCAGCCGGGGAGGGACTAACTATGGCTACACCTTC	CASSRGGTNYGYTF
14	TRBJ2-7	NA	TRBV7-2	NA	TGTGCCAGCAGCTTTGGAGGGTTCTCCTACGAGCAGTACTTC	CASSFGGFSYEQYF
13	TRBJ2-3	TRBD1	TRBV5-6	NA	TGTGCCAGCAGCTTGGACAGGGGGGATACGCAGTATTTT	CASSLDRGDTQYF
15	TRBJ2-7	NA	TRBV3-1/TRBV3-2	NA	TGTGCCAGCAGCCTCTTGCTGGACTCAGTCTACGAGCAGTACTTC	CASSLLLDSVYEQYF
16	TRBJ2-3	TRBD2	TRBV7-3	once	TGTGCCAGCAGCTTATTGCGGGGGGGCGGAGCAGATACGCAGTATTTT	CASSLLRGGGADTQYF
15	TRBJ1-5	NA	TRBV7-9	NA	TGTGCCAGCAGCTCCCCCGGGACTCAAGATCAGCCCCAGCATTTT	CASSSPGTQDQPQHF
13	TRBJ1-2	NA	TRBV13	few	TGTGCCAGCAGCCAAACAGGAGACTATGGCTACACCTTC	CASSQTGDYGYTF
17	TRBJ2-7	TRBD1	TRBV3-1/TRBV3-2	NA	TGTGCCAGCAGCCGGTTACCGGGACAGGGGGAAACCTACGAGCAGTACTTC	CASSRLPGQGETYEQYF
14	TRBJ1-3	NA	TRBV5-4	NA	TGTGCCAGCAGCTTCGCAGACTCTGGAAACACCATATATTTT	CASSFADSGNTIYF
16	TRBJ1-5	TRBD1	TRBV19	NA	TGTGCCAGTAGTACTTCATCAGGGGGAATAGGCCAGCCCCAGCATTTT	CASSTSSGGIGQPQHF
15	TRBJ1-3	NA	TRBV11-2	NA	TGTGCCAGCAGCTTTAAACAGGGCCCTGGAAACACCATATATTTT	CASSFKQGPGNTIYF
13	TRBJ2-7	NA	TRBV5-6	NA	TGTGCCAGCAGCTTTGTCTACTCCTACGAGCAGTACTTC	CASSFVYSYEQYF
11	TRBJ2-1	TRBD2	TRBV20-1	once	TGCAGTGCCAAGGGAGGGGTTGAGCAGTTCTTC	CSAKGGVEQFF
12	TRBJ2-3	NA	TRBV7-9	NA	TGTGCCTGGGGGACTTACACAGATACGCAGTATTTT	CAWGTYTDTQYF
14	TRBJ1-2	NA	TRBV28	NA	TGTGCCAGCAGTTTGGTTTTGGGAGTCTATGGCTACACCTTC	CASSLVLGVYGYTF
18	TRBJ2-3	TRBD2	TRBV5-1	NA	TGCGCCAGCAGCCCAACTAGCGGGAGGCAAATAAGCACAGATACGCAGTATTTT	CASSPTSGRQISTDTQYF
15	TRBJ1-1	TRBD1	TRBV28	NA	TGTGCCAGCAGTCCGATGACAGGGGGGCTCCCTGAAGCTTTCTTT	CASSPMTGGLPEAFF
14	TRBJ2-1	TRBD1	TRBV6-6	NA	TGTGCCAGCAGCGCCCCGGACAGGCTGAATGAGCAGTTCTTC	CASSAPDRLNEQFF
13	TRBJ2-5	TRBD1	TRBV25-1	NA	TGTGCCAGCAGTCCGGGACAGGAGGAGACCCAGTACTTC	CASSPGQEETQYF
15	TRBJ2-5	NA	TRBV7-2	once	TGTGCCAGCAGCAAAGACTGGGGGCGGGGGGAGACCCAGTACTTC	CASSKDWGRGETQYF
14	TRBJ2-1	NA	TRBV9	once	TGTGCCAGCAGCGTGGGCGGGATGGGAAATGAGCAGTTCTTC	CASSVGGMGNEQFF
14	TRBJ2-3	NA	TRBV30	NA	TGTGCCTGGACAACAAGTTCTAGCACAGATACGCAGTATTTT	CAWTTSSSTDTQYF
13	TRBJ1-2	NA	TRBV30	NA	TGTGCCTGGAGTTTTGGACAGTTCTATGGCTACACCTTC	CAWSFGQFYGYTF
11	TRBJ2-7	NA	TRBV28	NA	TGTGCCGGAGGCAGTCCCTACGAGCAGTACTTC	CAGGSPYEQYF